Listed below are T cell receptor beta chains from one sample, sequenced in a study of identical twins. In TCRdb, the 5' RACE reads were re-called with MiXCR into one record per CDR3 protein. The table lists under 250,000 distinct CDR3 sequences, approximately 8% of them singletons. Separately, the same data were catalogued under a study of yellow fever vaccine responses in identical twins.

The specimen was CD8+ T cells sorted from blood. These receptor sequences come from a woman younger than 30 in good health. Each CDR3 is given with its conserved first and last residue. D genes are given only for firm matches. Where a row states a size, it is once, few, many or the class of an expanded clone; other rows omit it.

TRBD2,.,TRBV24-1,TRBJ2-1,TGTGCCACCAGTGATTTTACTAGCGGGAGTCTTAATGAGCAGTTCTTC,CATSDFTSGSLNEQFF
.,many,TRBV11-2,TRBJ2-1,TGTGCCAGCAGCTTAGGGGGAGGGACAGATTATTCCTACAATGAGCAGTTCTTC,CASSLGGGTDYSYNEQFF
.,.,TRBV11-3,TRBJ2-6,TGTGCCAGCAGTTCTTATAATGAGGGGGCCAACGTCCTGACTTTC,CASSSYNEGANVLTF
TRBD1,many,TRBV5-1,TRBJ1-5,TGCGCCAGCAGCCCCGGGACAGGGGCGATGAATAGCAATCAGCCCCAGCATTTT,CASSPGTGAMNSNQPQHF
.,.,TRBV4-2,TRBJ2-7,TGTGCCAGCAGCCAAGACGCTAGCTGGGATGGGGGTGAGCAGTACTTC,CASSQDASWDGGEQYF
.,many,TRBV6-5,TRBJ1-5,TGTGCCAGCAGTTACTCCAGGGTTCAGCCCCAGCATTTT,CASSYSRVQPQHF
TRBD1,.,TRBV28,TRBJ2-2,TGTGCCAGCAGTCGAACCTTGATGAACGACAGGGGGCTGGAAACCGGGGAGCTGTTTTTT,CASSRTLMNDRGLETGELFF
TRBD2,many,TRBV11-2,TRBJ2-3,TGTGCCAGCAGCTTCAGTAAGACTAGCGGGGAACCCAGGGATACGCAGTATTTT,CASSFSKTSGEPRDTQYF
TRBD1,many,TRBV29-1,TRBJ2-1,TGCAGCGTTGAAGATCTAGGACAGGGCTTCGATGAGCAGTTCTTC,CSVEDLGQGFDEQFF
TRBD2,many,TRBV29-1,TRBJ2-1,TGCAGCGTTGAAGATCCGAGACTAGCGGGAGAAGGTGAATACAATGAGCAGTTCTTC,CSVEDPRLAGEGEYNEQFF
.,.,TRBV7-9,TRBJ1-3,TGTGCCAGCAGACGAGGGGACATCTCTGGAAACACCATATATTTT,CASRRGDISGNTIYF
.,many,TRBV24-1,TRBJ2-1,TGTGCCACCAAGGCGCCGAGGCTATTGCTCTACCCCTCGAGGTTCTTC,CATKAPRLLLYPSRFF
.,few,TRBV20-1,TRBJ2-7,TGCAGTGCTAGAAAGCCAAACGGCAACGAGCAGTACTTC,CSARKPNGNEQYF
.,many,TRBV7-9,TRBJ2-5,TGTGCCAGCAGCTCTAGTGGACCACAAGAGACCCAGTACTTC,CASSSSGPQETQYF
.,many,TRBV2,TRBJ1-6,TGTGCCAGCAGTGAGACTTCAGGAGCTAATTCACCCCTCCACTTT,CASSETSGANSPLHF
TRBD2,.,TRBV5-1,TRBJ2-2,TGCGCCAGCAGCACTGGACTAGCGGGGGGAAACACCGGGGAGCTGTTTTTT,CASSTGLAGGNTGELFF
TRBD1,.,TRBV11-2,TRBJ1-2,TGTGCCGGCAGCTCCTCGAAGGGAGGACAGGGAAATTCTGGCTACACCTTC,CAGSSSKGGQGNSGYTF
TRBD2,few,TRBV4-1,TRBJ2-3,TGCGCCAGCAGCCACCCTAGCGGGGCTAGCACAGATACGCAGTATTTT,CASSHPSGASTDTQYF
.,.,TRBV20-1,TRBJ1-1,TGCAGTGCACCGAGTACAGGGAACACTGAAGCTTTCTTT,CSAPSTGNTEAFF
TRBD1,few,TRBV11-2,TRBJ1-3,TGTGCCAGCAGCTTAGAACTGCCAGGGGGTAGCTCCGGAAACACCATATATTTT,CASSLELPGGSSGNTIYF
.,.,TRBV11-2,TRBJ2-5,TGTGCCAGCAGCCTATTAGTCAGGACAGCCCAAGAGACCCAGTACTTC,CASSLLVRTAQETQYF
TRBD2,few,TRBV5-1,TRBJ2-7,TGCGCCAGCAGTCTAACCGGACTAGCGGGAAGCTACGAGCAGTACTTC,CASSLTGLAGSYEQYF
TRBD1,many,TRBV24-1,TRBJ2-3,TGTGCCACCAGTGACTGGACAGGGGTAGAAGATGCAGATACGCAGTATTTT,CATSDWTGVEDADTQYF
.,few,TRBV5-5,TRBJ2-7,TGTGCCAGCAGCGCTGGTACAACCTACGAGCAGTACTTC,CASSAGTTYEQYF
TRBD1,few,TRBV3-1,TRBJ1-2,TGTGCCAGCAGCCAAGATTTCGGGACAGGGGATTATGGCTACACCTTC,CASSQDFGTGDYGYTF
.,many,TRBV9,TRBJ1-5,TGTGCCAGCAGCCAGGGTGGGGGCAGCAATCAGCCCCAGCATTTT,CASSQGGGSNQPQHF
.,.,TRBV5-8,TRBJ1-1,TGTGCCACAAACCTCGGCGGAACGAACACTGAAGCTTTCTTT,CATNLGGTNTEAFF
.,.,TRBV5-5,TRBJ1-1,TGTGCCAGCAGCTTACTTGAGAGGGCCGTCGCTGAAGCTTTCTTT,CASSLLERAVAEAFF
TRBD1,few,TRBV2,TRBJ2-3,TGTGCCAGCAGCGCCAGCCTGGACAGGGGATCAGATACGCAGTATTTT,CASSASLDRGSDTQYF
.,many,TRBV7-6,TRBJ1-1,TGTGCCAGCAGCTTAGGGGCCGGTGGAGGCACTGAAGCTTTCTTT,CASSLGAGGGTEAFF
TRBD2,.,TRBV7-9,TRBJ2-1,TGTGCCAGCAGCGACGGACTAGCCCTCAATGAGCAGTTCTTC,CASSDGLALNEQFF
.,many,TRBV4-1,TRBJ2-1,TGCGCCAGCAGCCCGCCCGACAGGAATGAGCAGTTCTTC,CASSPPDRNEQFF
.,few,TRBV20-1,TRBJ2-3,TGCAGTGCTAGAGGCCTCGTTCCCGACGTCCCAGATACGCAGTATTTT,CSARGLVPDVPDTQYF
TRBD2,.,TRBV7-2,TRBJ2-7,TGTGCCAGCAGCTCCTTAGCGGGAGGCAACGAGCAGTACTTC,CASSSLAGGNEQYF
TRBD2,many,TRBV3-1,TRBJ2-4,TGTGCCAGCAGCCAAGATGGGACTAGCGGGATTAGTACCAAAAACATTCAGTACTTC,CASSQDGTSGISTKNIQYF
.,few,TRBV7-6,TRBJ2-5,TGTGCCAGCAGCCCTCTGGTAGCGGAGGGTGGGGAGACCCAGTACTTC,CASSPLVAEGGETQYF
TRBD2,few,TRBV12-3/TRBV12-4,TRBJ2-1,TGTGCCAGCAACTGGTTATTAGCGGGAGGTCGTGAGCAGTTCTTC,CASNWLLAGGREQFF
TRBD1,.,TRBV12-3/TRBV12-4,TRBJ1-6,TGTGCCAGCAGTCAGACAGGGGAAAGTTCACCCCTCCACTTT,CASSQTGESSPLHF
TRBD2,.,TRBV29-1,TRBJ2-1,TGCAGCGTTGAAGATATTTGGGGACTAGCGGGATCCACCCCCCCCCACAATGAGCAGTTCTTC,CSVEDIWGLAGSTPPHNEQFF
.,.,TRBV27,TRBJ1-1,TGTGCCAGCAGTTTATTAGGGTCCTACACTGAAGCTTTCTTT,CASSLLGSYTEAFF
.,.,TRBV14,TRBJ2-1,TGTGCCAGCAGCCAGACTAACTACAATGAGCAGTTCTTC,CASSQTNYNEQFF
.,few,TRBV7-9,TRBJ2-5,TGTGCCAGCGGGGGGGAGACCCAGTACTTC,CASGGETQYF
TRBD2,many,TRBV24-1,TRBJ2-1,TGTGCCACCAGTGCCCGGGGTAGCGGGAGAAAGGACGCTGAGCAGTTCTTC,CATSARGSGRKDAEQFF
.,many,TRBV29-1,TRBJ2-1,TGCAGCGTTCGAGTTCCGGGGTCCTACAATGAGCAGTTCTTC,CSVRVPGSYNEQFF
.,many,TRBV20-1,TRBJ2-1,TGCAGTGCTAGAGATGCGGGACAGGAGCAGTTCTTC,CSARDAGQEQFF
TRBD1,few,TRBV7-6,TRBJ2-5,TGTGCCAGCAGCTTAGGACAGGGGGATGGAGAGACCCAGTACTTC,CASSLGQGDGETQYF
.,few,TRBV5-4,TRBJ1-2,TGTGCCAGCAGCTCGGCGGACCCGGGACAAGGGGAATCGAGCTATGGCTACACCTTC,CASSSADPGQGESSYGYTF
.,many,TRBV29-1,TRBJ2-7,TGCAGCGTTGAAGCGGACAGCTCCTACGAGCAGTACTTC,CSVEADSSYEQYF
TRBD1,few,TRBV29-1,TRBJ2-7,TGCAGCGTGATGGACAGGGGACAATTTATTACCTACGAGCAGTACTTC,CSVMDRGQFITYEQYF
TRBD2,.,TRBV28,TRBJ2-1,TGTGCCAGCAGTCCGATGGGACTAGCGGTCTCACCCTCCCCCAATGAGCAGTTCTTC,CASSPMGLAVSPSPNEQFF
.,many,TRBV12-3/TRBV12-4,TRBJ1-5,TGTGCCAGCAGTTCCGAGGTGTTTAATGGCAATCAGCCCCAGCATTTT,CASSSEVFNGNQPQHF
.,many,TRBV11-2,TRBJ2-5,TGTGCCAGCAGCTTAGTCAACTCCCAAGAGACCCAGTACTTC,CASSLVNSQETQYF
TRBD2,.,TRBV9,TRBJ2-3,TGTGCCAGCATCCCGGGACTAGCGGGAGAGACAGATACGCAGTATTTT,CASIPGLAGETDTQYF
.,.,TRBV15,TRBJ1-1,TGTGCCACCAGTAGGGATGACCGGAACACTGAAGCTTTCTTT,CATSRDDRNTEAFF
.,.,TRBV11-2,TRBJ1-4,TGTGCCAGCAGCTCCCTCCCCGGGACACAGCCTAATGAAAAACTGTTTTTT,CASSSLPGTQPNEKLFF
TRBD2,.,TRBV4-1,TRBJ2-3,TGCGCCAGCTGCTCAGGGACTACCTTCACAGATACGCAGTATTTT,CASCSGTTFTDTQYF
.,.,TRBV12-3/TRBV12-4,TRBJ2-3,TGTGCTGGTTGGTCAGGGGTTGTGGCAGATACGCAGTATTTT,CAGWSGVVADTQYF
.,few,TRBV4-1,TRBJ1-6,TGCGCCAGCAGTGACACAGGGTACGGTTCACCCCTCCACTTT,CASSDTGYGSPLHF
.,.,TRBV2,TRBJ2-2,TGTGCCAGCAGCACTCCGGAGACAGTCGGAACCGGGGAGCTGTTTTTT,CASSTPETVGTGELFF
TRBD1,many,TRBV3-1,TRBJ2-5,TGTGCCAGCAGCCCTCTTCAATTACAGGGGACGGGGGAGACCCAGTACTTC,CASSPLQLQGTGETQYF